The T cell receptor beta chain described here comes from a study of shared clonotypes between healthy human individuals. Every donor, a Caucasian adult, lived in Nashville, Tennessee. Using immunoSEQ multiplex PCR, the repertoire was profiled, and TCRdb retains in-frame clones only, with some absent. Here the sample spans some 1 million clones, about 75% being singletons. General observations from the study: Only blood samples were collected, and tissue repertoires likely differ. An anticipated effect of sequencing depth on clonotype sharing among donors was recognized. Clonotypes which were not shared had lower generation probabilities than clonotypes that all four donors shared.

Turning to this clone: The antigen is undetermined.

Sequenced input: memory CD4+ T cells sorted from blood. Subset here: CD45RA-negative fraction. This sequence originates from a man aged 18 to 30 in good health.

CDR3 protein: CAWRKGPYEQYF. In DNA, the CDR3 is TGTGCCTGGAGAAAGGGACCCTACGAGCAGTACTTC. V usage is TRBV30 and J usage is TRBJ2-7; D possibly matches TRBD1 or TRBD2 (5 bases each). V lost 3 bases and J 2 bases, leaving 8 bases between the germline ends. The CDR3 extends over 12 amino acids. Germline V CDR1 and CDR2: GTSNPN, SVGIG (reference sequence).